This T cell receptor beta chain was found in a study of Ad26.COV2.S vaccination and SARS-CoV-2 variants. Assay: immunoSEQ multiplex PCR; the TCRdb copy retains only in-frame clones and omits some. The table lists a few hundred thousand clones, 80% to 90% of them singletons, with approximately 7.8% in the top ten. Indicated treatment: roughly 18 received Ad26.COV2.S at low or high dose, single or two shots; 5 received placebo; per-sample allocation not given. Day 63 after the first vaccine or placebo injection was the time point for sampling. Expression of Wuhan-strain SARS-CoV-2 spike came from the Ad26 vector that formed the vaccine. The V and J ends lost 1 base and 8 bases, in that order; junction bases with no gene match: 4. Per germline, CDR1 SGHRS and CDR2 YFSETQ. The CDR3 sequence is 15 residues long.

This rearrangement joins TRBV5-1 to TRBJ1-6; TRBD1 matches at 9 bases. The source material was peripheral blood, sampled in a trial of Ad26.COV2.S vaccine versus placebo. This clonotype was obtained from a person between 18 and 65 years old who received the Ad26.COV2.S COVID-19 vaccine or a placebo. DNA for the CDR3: TGCGCCAGCAGCTTGAGGGACAGGGTGGATTCACCCCTCCACTTT. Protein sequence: CASSLRDRVDSPLHF.